These 10 T cell receptor beta chains share one sample of origin, sequenced in a study of OX40 agonist ivuxolimab in advanced cancers. The table came from immunoSEQ multiplex PCR; TCRdb's copy has only in-frame clones and leaves some out. The sample carries 48,000 or so clones, nearly 95% recorded once. The starting material was CD4+ or CD8+ T cells sorted from blood, obtained in a trial of the OX40 agonist ivuxolimab. The receptors come from an adult with an advanced solid tumor such as melanoma, head and neck, liver or kidney cancer.

The table lists this clone with a count of one. This chain links TRBV7-6 with TRBJ2-5; D uncertain. The J call could be wrong; TRBJ2-7 is a better fit for the DNA end. This CDR3 spans 15 amino acids. Germline loops: CDR1 SGHVS, CDR2 FNYEAQ. CDR3 amino acids: CASSWSASLTNEQYF. The CDR3 nucleotides read TGTGCCAGCAGCTGGAGTGCCAGTTTAACCAACGAGCAGTACTTC.

V is TRBV6-6 and J is TRBJ2-3; TRBD1 is a possible D gene (5 bases). Trimming left V 6 bases short and J 0 bases short, with 10 bases between. CDR1 and CDR2 from the germline V gene are MNHNY and SVGAGI (reference sequence). The CDR3 has 14 residues. CDR3 nucleotides: TGTGCCAGCAGACGGACATCTAGCACAGATACGCAGTATTTT. As protein: CASRRTSSTDTQYF.

The J gene is TRBJ1-2, the V gene TRBV6-5, with TRBD1 matching over 7 bases. V gave up 6 bases and J gave up 5 bases; unmatched junction bases: 6. The CDR3 has 13 residues. Germline-derived CDR1 and CDR2 are MNHEY and SVGAGI. The CDR3 reads CASSRDSRYGYTF. CDR3 DNA sequence: TGTGCCAGCAGCAGGGACAGCAGATATGGCTACACCTTC.

The V call is TRBV9, the J call TRBJ2-7; 8 bases map to TRBD1. The V gene end was trimmed by 8 bases and the J gene end by 6 bases; junction bases not matched to a gene: 16. Germline V gives CDR1 SGDLS, CDR2 YYNGEE. CDR3 size: 15 residues. CDR3 in amino acids: CASTPSGTGEFEQYF. CDR3 nucleotide sequence: TGTGCCAGTACCCCCTCCGGGACAGGAGAATTCGAGCAGTACTTC.

The rearrangement links TRBV30 to TRBJ1-1, with unresolved D. The V and J ends lost 3 bases and 0 bases respectively, with 2 bases between them. Germline lookup yields CDR1 GTSNPN and CDR2 SVGIG (reference sequence). CDR3 length: 11 residues. The CDR3 loop is CAWSMNTEAFF. CDR3 in DNA: TGTGCCTGGAGCATGAACACTGAAGCTTTCTTT.

V gene TRBV2 combines with J gene TRBJ1-2; 8 nucleotides align to TRBD1. Germline loops: CDR1 SNHLY, CDR2 FYNNEI. The CDR3 spans 15 residues. J lost 4 bases, V lost 3 bases, and 7 bases had no gene match. The CDR3 region has the DNA TGTGCCAGCAGTGACGGACAGGGAGAAATCTATGGCTACACCTTC. Translation gives CASSDGQGEIYGYTF. The variable domain in full, with the rest retrieved from reference TRBV2 and TRBJ1-2, is EPEVTQTPSHQVTQMGQEVILRCVPISNHLYFYWYRQILGQKVEFLVSFYNNEISEKSEIFDDQFSVERPDGSNFTLKIRSTKLEDSAMYFCASSDGQGEIYGYTFGSGTRLTVV.

CDR3 in amino acids: CASSQDVGGGTNEQFF. The DNA of the CDR3 is TGCGCCAGCAGCCAAGATGTCGGCGGGGGGACCAATGAGCAGTTCTTC. The rearrangement joins TRBV4-1 to TRBJ2-1; 8 positions match TRBD2. Germline-derived CDR1 and CDR2 are MGHRA and YSYEKL. This CDR3 comprises 16 residues. J gave up 6 bases and V 0 bases, and 7 bases lay outside the gene matches.

The CDR3 bases are TGTGCCATCACTAACGAACCCGGGACAAGACAAGAGACCCAGTACTTC. This translates into CAITNEPGTRQETQYF. V and J are TRBV2 and TRBJ2-5; the D gene is possibly TRBD1 (6 bases). Germline V gene data show CDR1 as SNHLY and CDR2 as FYNNEI. Trimming pared 10 bases from V and 2 bases from J, leaving 23 bases between. The CDR3 is 16 residues long.

The CDR3 is CASSGSMGAGVGELFF. CDR3 DNA: TGTGCCAGCAGTGGGTCCATGGGAGCGGGGGTTGGGGAGCTGTTTTTT. This chain uses TRBV27 with TRBJ2-2; TRBD2 aligns across 8 bases. The V and J ends lost 5 bases and 8 bases, in that order; junction bases with no gene match: 13. Germline V gives CDR1 MNHEY, CDR2 SMNVEV (reference sequence). This CDR3 spans 16 amino acids.

The chain carries TRBV6-4 and TRBJ2-2; D uncertain. This CDR3 region has 14 residues. V was pared by 3 bases and J by 0 bases, with 5 bases between. The V gene's germline CDR1 is MRHNA and CDR2 SNTAGT. The CDR3 DNA reads as TGTGCCAGCAGTGAGTCTTCGAACACCGGGGAGCTGTTTTTT. Translation gives CASSESSNTGELFF.